These T cell receptor beta chains were read from a single sample in a study of CD8+CD57+ T cells in acquired aplastic anemia. MiXCR was run by TCRdb on the reads, yielding one entry per CDR3 protein. The profile shows about 160,000 distinct CDR3 sequences, around 48% of them singletons. Material for sequencing was sorted CD4+, CD8+, or CD8+CD57+ T cells (not recorded which) from PBMCs. These TCRs come from a human donor with aplastic anemia. Both conserved end residues are part of each CDR3. The D gene is left open where the match is weak. The size entry is marked missing in some rows and otherwise reads once, few, many or a size class.

j_call: TRBJ2-2
d_call: -
clone_size: -
v_call: TRBV20-1
cdr3_length: 13
cdr3_aa: CSAPTWNTGELFF
cdr3_nt: TGCAGTGCTCCGACCTGGAACACCGGGGAGCTGTTTTTT

j_call: TRBJ2-7
d_call: -
clone_size: -
v_call: TRBV19
cdr3_length: 14
cdr3_aa: CASSPRSNSYEQYF
cdr3_nt: TGTGCCAGTAGTCCCCGGAGCAACTCCTACGAACAGTACTTC

j_call: TRBJ2-2
d_call: -
clone_size: -
v_call: TRBV25-1
cdr3_length: 14
cdr3_aa: CASSESPRREELFF
cdr3_nt: TGTGCCAGCAGTGAGAGCCCCCGCCGTGAGGAGCTGTTTTTT

j_call: TRBJ1-2
d_call: -
clone_size: many
v_call: TRBV24-1
cdr3_length: 14
cdr3_aa: CATSDSRGGNGYTF
cdr3_nt: TGTGCCACCAGTGATTCCCGGGGCGGGAATGGCTACACCTTC

j_call: TRBJ2-7
d_call: TRBD1
clone_size: few
v_call: TRBV11-2
cdr3_length: 16
cdr3_aa: CASSLDWIGGGYEQYF
cdr3_nt: TGTGCCAGCAGCTTAGACTGGATAGGGGGCGGCTACGAGCAGTACTTC

j_call: TRBJ1-1
d_call: -
clone_size: many
v_call: TRBV6-1
cdr3_length: 12
cdr3_aa: CASARLGAEAFF
cdr3_nt: TGTGCCAGCGCCAGGCTCGGTGCTGAAGCTTTCTTT

j_call: TRBJ1-3
d_call: -
clone_size: many
v_call: TRBV7-9
cdr3_length: 13
cdr3_aa: CASSTGTGNTIYF
cdr3_nt: TGTGCCAGCAGTACAGGGACTGGAAACACCATATATTTT

j_call: TRBJ2-5
d_call: -
clone_size: -
v_call: TRBV11-3
cdr3_length: 11
cdr3_aa: CASSLGSNQYF
cdr3_nt: TGTGCCAGCAGCTTAGGTAGCAACCAGTACTTC

j_call: TRBJ2-7
d_call: -
clone_size: many
v_call: TRBV9
cdr3_length: 13
cdr3_aa: CASSVGPSIEQYF
cdr3_nt: TGTGCCAGCAGCGTGGGACCTTCCATCGAGCAGTACTTC

j_call: TRBJ1-5
d_call: TRBD1
clone_size: -
v_call: TRBV19
cdr3_length: 16
cdr3_aa: CASSIGGQGARIPQHF
cdr3_nt: TGTGCCAGTAGTATTGGGGGACAGGGGGCCCGCATACCCCAGCATTTT

j_call: TRBJ2-3
d_call: TRBD1
clone_size: -
v_call: TRBV24-1
cdr3_length: 14
cdr3_aa: CATSRDRVEDTQYF
cdr3_nt: TGTGCCACCAGCCGGGACAGGGTGGAAGATACGCAGTATTTT

j_call: TRBJ2-7
d_call: TRBD1
clone_size: -
v_call: TRBV7-9
cdr3_length: 13
cdr3_aa: CASRGTGLDEQYF
cdr3_nt: TGTGCCAGCAGGGGGACAGGGTTGGACGAGCAGTACTTC

j_call: TRBJ2-5
d_call: TRBD2
clone_size: few
v_call: TRBV2
cdr3_length: 13
cdr3_aa: CASTSGLAVTQYF
cdr3_nt: TGTGCCAGCACCTCGGGACTAGCCGTTACCCAGTACTTC

j_call: TRBJ1-2
d_call: -
clone_size: -
v_call: TRBV10-2
cdr3_length: 15
cdr3_aa: CASSESGIEFYGYTF
cdr3_nt: TGCGCCAGCAGTGAGTCGGGGATTGAATTCTATGGCTACACCTTC